Listed below are T cell receptor beta chains from one sample, sequenced in a study of shared clonotypes between healthy human individuals. The method was immunoSEQ multiplex PCR; TCRdb's version includes in-frame clones alone and lacks a portion of them. The table includes 2 million to 2.5 million clones, under 95% detected once. Input material: naive CD4+ T cells from PBMCs. The receptor set was obtained from a man between 18 and 29 years old in good health. Some clones in this sample may be carry-over from other donors' samples. The CDR3 runs from the conserved cysteine through the conserved F or W. D genes are given only for firm matches. The size field is filled for only some rows; it gives once, few, many or a size class.

d_call | j_call | v_call | clone_size | cdr3_nt | cdr3_aa
. | TRBJ1-1 | TRBV4-2 | . | TGTGCCAGCAGCCAAGTGGGGGGAGAGACTGAAGCTTTCTTT | CASSQVGGETEAFF
. | TRBJ1-2 | TRBV5-1 | . | TGCGCCAGCAGCTTGGCCGGGACTCCCAACTATGGCTACACCTTC | CASSLAGTPNYGYTF
. | TRBJ2-1 | TRBV19 | few | TGTGCCAGTAGTATAGATCGCGGACCATCCTACAATGAGCAGTTCTTC | CASSIDRGPSYNEQFF
. | TRBJ2-2 | TRBV11-2 | . | TGTGCCGTTGGGGCTAACACCGGGGAGCTGTTTTTT | CAVGANTGELFF
. | TRBJ1-5 | TRBV27 | . | TGTGCCAGCCCCCTGGCAGGCCCCGAGGGACCCCAGCATTTT | CASPLAGPEGPQHF
. | TRBJ1-1 | TRBV14 | . | TGTGCCAGCAGCCAAGGGTTGTATTTGGACACTGAAGCTTTCTTT | CASSQGLYLDTEAFF
TRBD1 | TRBJ2-3 | TRBV11-3 | once | TGTGCCAGCAGCAATCCCAGGGGGTCAGATACGCAGTATTTT | CASSNPRGSDTQYF
TRBD2 | TRBJ2-2 | TRBV5-6 | . | TGTGCCAGCAGCTACGCTCCGGGACTAGCGGGAGTTTTGGGAGACGAGCTGTTTTTT | CASSYAPGLAGVLGDELFF
. | TRBJ2-1 | TRBV5-5 | once | TGTGCCAGCAGCCAGGACCAGTACAATGAGCAGTTCTTC | CASSQDQYNEQFF
TRBD1 | TRBJ2-3 | TRBV7-2 | . | TGTGCCAGCAGCTTACCCCAGGGGACAGCATTAGATACGCAGTATTTT | CASSLPQGTALDTQYF
. | TRBJ2-5 | TRBV7-3 | . | TGTGCCAGCAGCTTAATAGGTGGGGGCCGTGGAGAGACCCAGTACTTC | CASSLIGGGRGETQYF
. | TRBJ2-1 | TRBV4-3 | . | TGCGCCAGCAGCCCAAACCCACAGGGAACGGGTGAGCAGTTCTTC | CASSPNPQGTGEQFF
. | TRBJ1-4 | TRBV5-1 | . | TGCGCCAGCAGCATGGAGAGCGGAAGGGGGGAAAAACTGTTTTTT | CASSMESGRGEKLFF
TRBD2 | TRBJ2-2 | TRBV7-7 | . | TGTGCCAGCAGCTCCGGGAGGGGCACCGGGGAGCTGTTTTTT | CASSSGRGTGELFF
TRBD2 | TRBJ2-7 | TRBV28 | . | TGTGCCAGCAGTCCAGCAGCGGGACCAGCCTACGAGCAGTACTTC | CASSPAAGPAYEQYF
. | TRBJ2-7 | TRBV11-3 | . | TGTGCCAGCAGCTTAGGCACAGAACACTACGAGCAGTACTTC | CASSLGTEHYEQYF
TRBD1 | TRBJ2-1 | TRBV5-4 | . | TGTGCCAGCAGCATGTCCGGGACAGCCTACAATGAGCAGTTCTTC | CASSMSGTAYNEQFF
. | TRBJ1-3 | TRBV30 | . | TGTGCCTGGGGACAGTTACATGGAAACACCATATATTTT | CAWGQLHGNTIYF
. | TRBJ1-5 | TRBV28 | . | TGTGCCAGCAGTCCGACCCGCTTGGGTCAGCCCCAGCATTTT | CASSPTRLGQPQHF
. | TRBJ2-3 | TRBV5-4 | . | TGTGCCAGCAGCTTGGGCCTTTCAGGAACAGATACGCAGTATTTT | CASSLGLSGTDTQYF
. | TRBJ2-7 | TRBV25-1 | . | TGTGCCAGCAGTGACCCCTCGACAGGTACCGAGCAGTACTTC | CASSDPSTGTEQYF
. | TRBJ2-2 | TRBV7-3 | . | TGTGCCAGCAGCCCAGACAGGAACACCGGGGAGCTGTTTTTT | CASSPDRNTGELFF
TRBD1 | TRBJ2-7 | TRBV6-5 | . | TGTGCCAGCAGTTACGGGGACAGTACATCCTACGAGCAGTACTTC | CASSYGDSTSYEQYF
. | TRBJ1-5 | TRBV9 | once | TGTGCCAGCAGCGACGGACAGATAGACAATCAGCCCCAGCATTTT | CASSDGQIDNQPQHF
TRBD2 | TRBJ2-2 | TRBV5-1 | . | TGCGCCAGCAGCCCGGGAGGACTAGCGGGAGGGTACACCGGGGAGCTGTTTTTT | CASSPGGLAGGYTGELFF
. | TRBJ2-2 | TRBV4-2 | . | TGTGCCAGCACCCGAACCGGGGAGCTGTTTTTT | CASTRTGELFF
. | TRBJ2-3 | TRBV7-9 | . | TGTGCCAGCAGCCCCGACAGGCAGGAGGCAGATACGCAGTATTTT | CASSPDRQEADTQYF
TRBD2 | TRBJ2-5 | TRBV5-6 | . | TGTGCCAGCAGCCCGCGGACTAGCGCCTACCAAGAGACCCAGTACTTC | CASSPRTSAYQETQYF
TRBD1 | TRBJ2-5 | TRBV5-1 | . | TGCGCCAGCAGCCTACAGGGGGCAGAGACCCAGTACTTC | CASSLQGAETQYF
. | TRBJ1-3 | TRBV2 | . | TGTGCCAGCAGTGACGACAGGCCCCCACGCTCTGGAAACACCATATATTTT | CASSDDRPPRSGNTIYF
. | TRBJ1-2 | TRBV7-6 | . | TGTGCCAGCAGCTTAGTGAGCCCACTTAACTATGGCTACACCTTC | CASSLVSPLNYGYTF
TRBD1 | TRBJ1-5 | TRBV2 | . | TGTGCCAGCAGTGGTACAGGGGAAGCTCAGCCCCAGCATTTT | CASSGTGEAQPQHF